A selection of T cell receptor beta chains follows, all from one sample in a study of cytomegalovirus exposure and HLA in healthy donors. Only in-frame clones appear in the TCRdb table, and some are missing; sequencing was by immunoSEQ multiplex PCR. The repertoire holds tens of thousands of clones, with 78% as singletons. The sequenced sample was PBMCs. Receptors were obtained from a man aged 35 to 55 in good health and CMV-seronegative. The CDR3 runs from the conserved cysteine through the conserved F or W. D genes are given only for firm matches. Clone size is stated in some rows and not others, as once, few, many or a class when expanded.

V gene	D gene	clone size	J gene	CDR3 protein	CDR3 DNA
TRBV28	TRBD1	.	TRBJ1-4	CASNLDRVATNEKLFF	TGTGCCAGCAACCTGGACAGGGTCGCAACTAATGAAAAACTGTTTTTT
TRBV27	TRBD1	.	TRBJ2-2	CASRDRRWTGELFF	TGTGCCAGCCGGGACAGGCGATGGACCGGGGAGCTGTTTTTT
TRBV6-1	.	.	TRBJ2-1	CASSDGYGWGSNEQFF	TGTGCCAGCAGTGATGGGTATGGTTGGGGCTCTAATGAGCAGTTCTTC
TRBV5-1	TRBD2	.	TRBJ2-1	CASSLDLAGEQFF	TGCGCCAGCAGCTTGGACCTAGCGGGGGAGCAGTTCTTC
TRBV28	TRBD2	.	TRBJ2-5	CASSRGGADQETQYF	TGTGCCAGCAGTCGCGGGGGGGCAGACCAAGAGACCCAGTACTTC
TRBV5-5	TRBD1	.	TRBJ2-5	CASSLVRTGPQGTQYF	TGTGCCAGCAGCTTGGTTCGGACAGGGCCCCAAGGGACCCAGTACTTC
TRBV5-6	TRBD1	.	TRBJ1-6	CASSWTGDKVSPLHF	TGTGCCAGCAGCTGGACAGGGGATAAAGTTTCACCCCTCCACTTT
TRBV6-1	TRBD1	.	TRBJ2-7	CASSEGTVLFREQYF	TGTGCCAGCAGTGAGGGGACAGTCCTGTTTCGCGAGCAGTACTTC
TRBV11-2	.	.	TRBJ1-4	CASSLVPEKLFF	TGTGCCAGCAGCTTAGTTCCGGAAAAACTGTTTTTT
TRBV15	TRBD2	few	TRBJ2-1	CATSRTARGEGSGISYNEQFF	TGTGCCACCAGCAGAACAGCCCGAGGGGAAGGTAGCGGGATTTCCTACAATGAGCAGTTCTTC
TRBV4-2	TRBD1	few	TRBJ1-1	CASSQDRQGPAFF	TGTGCCAGCAGCCAAGATCGACAGGGACCCGCTTTCTTT
TRBV21-1	.	.	TRBJ2-3	CASSKASGLAGTDTQYF	TGTGCCAGCAGCAAAGCGTCCGGACTAGCGGGAACAGATACGCAGTATTTT
TRBV18	.	.	TRBJ2-7	CASSPPTRVREQYF	TGTGCCAGCTCACCGCCTACACGGGTCCGGGAGCAGTACTTC
TRBV10-3	.	.	TRBJ1-2	CAISESDSRGGYTF	TGTGCCATCAGTGAGTCGGACAGCCGAGGTGGCTACACCTTC